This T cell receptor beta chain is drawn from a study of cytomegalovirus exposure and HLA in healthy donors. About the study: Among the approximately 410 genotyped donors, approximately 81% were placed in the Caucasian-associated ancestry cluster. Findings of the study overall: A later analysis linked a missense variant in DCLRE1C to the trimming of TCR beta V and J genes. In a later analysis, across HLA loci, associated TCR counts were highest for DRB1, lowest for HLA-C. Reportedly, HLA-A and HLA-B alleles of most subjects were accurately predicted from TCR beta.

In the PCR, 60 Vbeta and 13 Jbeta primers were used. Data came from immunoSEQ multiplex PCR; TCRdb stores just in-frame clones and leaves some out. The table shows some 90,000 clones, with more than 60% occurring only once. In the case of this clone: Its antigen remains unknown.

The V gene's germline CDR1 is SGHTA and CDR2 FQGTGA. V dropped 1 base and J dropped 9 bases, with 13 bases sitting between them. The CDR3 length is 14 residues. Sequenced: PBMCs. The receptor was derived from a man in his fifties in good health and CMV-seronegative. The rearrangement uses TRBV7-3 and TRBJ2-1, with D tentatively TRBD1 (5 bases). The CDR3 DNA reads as TGTGCCAGCAGCTTAATCGCCAGGGATGGTGAGCAGTTCTTC. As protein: CASSLIARDGEQFF.